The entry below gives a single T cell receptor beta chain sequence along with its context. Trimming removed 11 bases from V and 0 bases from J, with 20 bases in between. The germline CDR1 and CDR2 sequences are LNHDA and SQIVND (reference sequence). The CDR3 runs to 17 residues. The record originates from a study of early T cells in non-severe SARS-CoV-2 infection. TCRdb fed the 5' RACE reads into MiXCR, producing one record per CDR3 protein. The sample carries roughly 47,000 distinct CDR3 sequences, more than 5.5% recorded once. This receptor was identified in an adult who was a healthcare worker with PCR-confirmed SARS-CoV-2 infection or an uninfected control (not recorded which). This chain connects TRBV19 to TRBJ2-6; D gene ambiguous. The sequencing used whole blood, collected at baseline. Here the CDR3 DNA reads TGTGCCGCCAACTCCCCAGGTAGCTCCTCTGGGGCCAACGTCCTGACTTTC. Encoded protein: CAANSPGSSSGANVLTF. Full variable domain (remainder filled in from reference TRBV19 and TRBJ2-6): DGGITQSPKYLFRKEGQNVTLSCEQNLNHDAMYWYRQDPGQGLRLIYYSQIVNDFQKGDIAEGYSVSREKKESFPLTVTSAQKNPTAFYLCAANSPGSSSGANVLTFGAGSRLTVL.